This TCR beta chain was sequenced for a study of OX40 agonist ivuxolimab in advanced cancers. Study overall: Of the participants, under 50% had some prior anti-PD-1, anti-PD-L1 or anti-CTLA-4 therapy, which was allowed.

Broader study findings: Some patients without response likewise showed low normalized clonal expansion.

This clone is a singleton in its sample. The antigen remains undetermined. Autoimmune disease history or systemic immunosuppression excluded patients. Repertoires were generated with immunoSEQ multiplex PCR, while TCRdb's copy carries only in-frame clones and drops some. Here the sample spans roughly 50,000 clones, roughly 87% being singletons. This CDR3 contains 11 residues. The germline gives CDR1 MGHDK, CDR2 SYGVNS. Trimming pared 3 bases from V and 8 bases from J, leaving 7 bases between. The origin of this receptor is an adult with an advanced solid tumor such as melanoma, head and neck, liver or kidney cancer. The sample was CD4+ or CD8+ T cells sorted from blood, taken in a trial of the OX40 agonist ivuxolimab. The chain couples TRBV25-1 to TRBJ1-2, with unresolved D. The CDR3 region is CASSESGGYTF. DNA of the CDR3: TGTGCCAGCAGTGAGAGCGGCGGCTACACCTTC.